This entry describes one T cell receptor (beta chain). This sample is part of a study of control samples from healthy donors and cancer patients. Repertoires were generated with immunoSEQ multiplex PCR, while TCRdb's copy carries only in-frame clones and drops some. The sample has about 79,000 clones, 80% to 95% seen once. Germline CDR1 is SNHLY and CDR2 is FYNNEI. V lost 7 bases and J lost 7, with 19 bases in between. The CDR3 is 14 amino acids. The chain links TRBV2 to TRBJ1-1; TRBD1 is a possible D gene (6 bases). Sequencing was done on a sample of PBMCs. The clonotype was recovered from a woman aged 40 to 55 with lung cancer. CDR3 protein: CASKKDRSIGEAFF. The CDR3 DNA reads as TGTGCCAGCAAAAAAGACAGGAGTATCGGTGAAGCTTTCTTT.